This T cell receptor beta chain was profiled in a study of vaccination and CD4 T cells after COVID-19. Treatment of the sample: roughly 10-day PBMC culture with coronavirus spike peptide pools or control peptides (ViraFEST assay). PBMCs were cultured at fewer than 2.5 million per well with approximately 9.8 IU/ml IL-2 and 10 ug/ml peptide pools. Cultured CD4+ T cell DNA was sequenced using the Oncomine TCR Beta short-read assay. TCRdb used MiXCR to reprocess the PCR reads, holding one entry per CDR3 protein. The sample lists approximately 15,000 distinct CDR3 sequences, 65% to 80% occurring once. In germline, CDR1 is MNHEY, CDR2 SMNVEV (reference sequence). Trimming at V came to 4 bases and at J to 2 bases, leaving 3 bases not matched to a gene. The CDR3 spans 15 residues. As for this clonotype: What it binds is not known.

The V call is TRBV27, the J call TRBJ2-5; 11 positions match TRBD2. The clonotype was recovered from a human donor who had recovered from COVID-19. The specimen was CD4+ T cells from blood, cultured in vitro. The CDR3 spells CASSSLAGGQETQYF. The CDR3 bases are TGTGCCAGCAGTTCTTTAGCGGGAGGGCAAGAGACCCAGTACTTC.